This T cell receptor (beta chain) was observed in a study of response to subunit inactivated influenza vaccine (dated 2018 in TCRdb). Concerning the study at large: Deep quantitative T cell receptor repertoire profiling was used in the study to track responses to a trivalent subunit inactivated influenza vaccine. General findings and caveats noted by the study authors: According to the authors, only a limited number of new T cells may be recruited by each seasonal influenza vaccination.

The CDR3 contains 13 residues, cysteine and phenylalanine counted. The DNA shown is the 39-base CDR3, in frame from base 1. This clonotype was counted at least ten times. The clone's antigen remains unknown. A read error may account for a junction end that differs from germline. The method was RT-PCR. This sample was sequenced with an Illumina HiSeq 2500. The public reads were quality trimmed at Q25 with fastp and then assembled into clones with MiXCR by TCRdb, keeping productive beta chains. Duplicate CDR3 protein sequences are folded into a single record with the most common DNA and genes. A total of a few hundred thousand distinct CDR3 sequences appear in this sample, 12% to 15% of them only once. The top ten constitute 11% of the sample.

This TCR was recovered from a man aged 45 to 65 who received an inactivated influenza vaccine. Donor details come from another sample of the same person, matched by shared clones. The input for sequencing was PBMCs from blood, taken about 12 days after vaccination. The rearrangement combines TRBV12-3 or TRBV12-4 with TRBJ1-2, with 7 junctional bases fitting TRBD1. The DNA reads TGCGCCAGCAGCTTGGGACAGAACTATGGCTACACCTTC. It specifies CASSLGQNYGYTF.